This T cell receptor (beta chain) was recorded in a study of preoperative IRX-2 immunotherapy in early breast cancer. Germline CDR1 SGHRS, CDR2 YFSETQ. Trimming cost V 0 bases and J 9 bases, with 13 bases left between them. The CDR3 loop spans 15 amino acids. Treatment specified: preoperative locoregional IRX-2 cytokine immunotherapy. This phase Ib study tested locoregional IRX-2 cytokine immunotherapy given before surgery. In this sample, this clone turned up once. Sequenced by immunoSEQ multiplex PCR; TCRdb stores in-frame clones only, minus some. The sample lists 35,000 to 45,000 clones, approximately 80% occurring once.

The V gene is TRBV5-1, the J gene TRBJ1-6; D perhaps matches TRBD1 (5 bases). The TCR originated in a human donor with breast cancer. Sequenced here: tumor tissue, sampled after IRX-2 immunotherapy. As DNA, the CDR3 is TGCGCCAGCAGCTTGGCCCAGGGTATGGTTTCACCCCTCCACTTT. Translation: CASSLAQGMVSPLHF.